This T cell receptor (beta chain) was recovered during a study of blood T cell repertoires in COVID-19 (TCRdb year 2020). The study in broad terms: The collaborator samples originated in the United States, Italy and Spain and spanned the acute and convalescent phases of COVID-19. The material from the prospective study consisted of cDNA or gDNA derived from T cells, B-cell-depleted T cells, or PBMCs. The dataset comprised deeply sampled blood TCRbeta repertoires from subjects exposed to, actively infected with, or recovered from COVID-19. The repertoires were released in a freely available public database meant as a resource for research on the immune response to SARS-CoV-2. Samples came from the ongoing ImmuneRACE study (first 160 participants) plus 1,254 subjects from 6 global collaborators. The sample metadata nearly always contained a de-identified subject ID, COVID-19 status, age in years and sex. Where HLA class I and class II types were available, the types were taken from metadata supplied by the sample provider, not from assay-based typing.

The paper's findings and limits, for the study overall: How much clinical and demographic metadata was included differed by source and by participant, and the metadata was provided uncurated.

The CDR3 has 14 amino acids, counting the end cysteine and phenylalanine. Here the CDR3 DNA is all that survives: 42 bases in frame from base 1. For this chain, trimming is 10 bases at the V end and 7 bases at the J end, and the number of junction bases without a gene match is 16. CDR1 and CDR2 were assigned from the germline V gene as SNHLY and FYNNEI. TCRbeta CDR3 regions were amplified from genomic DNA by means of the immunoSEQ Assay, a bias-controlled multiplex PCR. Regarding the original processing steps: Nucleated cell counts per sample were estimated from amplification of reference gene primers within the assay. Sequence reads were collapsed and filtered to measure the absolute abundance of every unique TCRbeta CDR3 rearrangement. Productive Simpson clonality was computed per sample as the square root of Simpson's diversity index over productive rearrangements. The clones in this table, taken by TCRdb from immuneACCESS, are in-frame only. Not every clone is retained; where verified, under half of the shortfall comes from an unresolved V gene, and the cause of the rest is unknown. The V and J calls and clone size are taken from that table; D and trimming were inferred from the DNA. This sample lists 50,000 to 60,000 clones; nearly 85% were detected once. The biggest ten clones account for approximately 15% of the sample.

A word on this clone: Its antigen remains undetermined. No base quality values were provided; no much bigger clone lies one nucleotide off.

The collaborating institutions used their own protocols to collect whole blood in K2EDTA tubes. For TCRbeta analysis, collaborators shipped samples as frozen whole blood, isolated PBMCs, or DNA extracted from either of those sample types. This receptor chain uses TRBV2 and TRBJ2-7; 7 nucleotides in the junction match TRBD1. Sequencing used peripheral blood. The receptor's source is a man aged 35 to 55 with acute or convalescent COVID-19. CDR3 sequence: CATRPRDRAWEQYF. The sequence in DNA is TGTGCCACCCGACCACGAGACAGGGCGTGGGAGCAGTACTTC. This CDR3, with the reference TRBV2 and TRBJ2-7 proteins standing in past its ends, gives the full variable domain EPEVTQTPSHQVTQMGQEVILRCVPISNHLYFYWYRQILGQKVEFLVSFYNNEISEKSEIFDDQFSVERPDGSNFTLKIRSTKLEDSAMYFCATRPRDRAWEQYFGPGTRLTVT.